This record looks at one T cell receptor beta chain sequence and its context. Its antigen is unknown. Nothing much larger sits one base from this clone, and base qualities are not available. At the DNA level, this CDR3 is encoded by other sequences in the same sample as well. The sample comes from a study of blood T cell repertoires in COVID-19 (dated by TCRdb to the early 2020s). At the level of the whole study: Samples from collaborators originated in the United States, Italy and Spain and spanned both the acute and convalescent phases of COVID-19. The material from the prospective study consisted of cDNA or gDNA derived from T cells, B-cell-depleted T cells, or PBMCs. The dataset comprised deeply sampled blood TCRbeta repertoires from subjects exposed to, actively infected with, or recovered from COVID-19. The repertoires were released in a freely available public database intended as a resource for research on the immune response to SARS-CoV-2. The samples were drawn from two sources: the first 160 participants of the ongoing ImmuneRACE study, and 1,254 subjects contributed by 6 global collaborators. Nearly every sample came with metadata listing a de-identified subject ID, COVID-19 status, age in years and sex. HLA class I and class II types, where available, came from metadata supplied by the sample provider rather than from assay-based typing.

The CDR3 goes from the cysteine to the phenylalanine over 13 residues. The CDR3 DNA has 39 bases and is translated from base 1. Compared with germline, V lacks 9 bases and J lacks 1 base; bases without a gene match: 4. From a lookup of the germline V gene, CDR1 and CDR2 are MDHEN and SYDVKM. In the prospective study, participants were roughly 18 to 100 years old, resided in under 30 geographic areas of the United States, and were enrolled through a virtual design. To assign participants to cohorts, the prospective study relied on clinical history that participants themselves reported in a screening survey and a study questionnaire. For ImmuneRACE Cohort 3, a participant was defined as recovered based on two consecutive negative NP/OP PCR tests, clearance by a healthcare professional, or resolution of symptoms. In the prospective study, whole blood, serum and a nasopharyngeal or oropharyngeal swab were collected from each participant by mobile phlebotomists. Additional blood draws and questionnaires over an approximately 2-month period could optionally be provided by prospective study participants. Before DNA extraction, blood samples from the prospective study were shipped at room temperature or frozen.

Study-wide conclusions, independent of this receptor: The quantity of clinical and demographic metadata differed by source and by participant and was supplied without curation.

The immunoSEQ Assay, a bias-controlled multiplex PCR, was used to amplify TCRbeta CDR3 regions from genomic DNA. Under the source paper's analysis protocol: Within the assay, amplification of reference gene primers was used to estimate how many nucleated cells each sample contained. To quantify the absolute abundance of each unique TCRbeta CDR3 rearrangement, sequence reads were collapsed and filtered. For each sample, productive Simpson clonality was calculated as the square root of Simpson's diversity index over productive rearrangements. TCRdb holds this immuneACCESS table with in-frame rearrangements only. Some clones are missing; in checked studies, unresolved V genes explain under half, and the rest has no known cause. V, J and clone size are taken as reported in that table, and D and trimming were inferred from the DNA itself. The sample table contains roughly 330,000 clones; only one count was recorded for approximately 89% of them. In total, the top ten clones hold about 5% of the sample.

In this chain, TRBV28 is recombined with TRBJ1-2; the junction holds 8 bases that match TRBD1. The clonotype was recovered from a man under 40 who had recovered from COVID-19. Sequencing was done on a sample of PBMCs or T cells enriched from blood (not recorded which). This receptor carries the CDR3 CASRGQGNYGYTF. The DNA sequence reads TGTGCCAGTAGAGGACAGGGTAACTATGGCTACACCTTC.